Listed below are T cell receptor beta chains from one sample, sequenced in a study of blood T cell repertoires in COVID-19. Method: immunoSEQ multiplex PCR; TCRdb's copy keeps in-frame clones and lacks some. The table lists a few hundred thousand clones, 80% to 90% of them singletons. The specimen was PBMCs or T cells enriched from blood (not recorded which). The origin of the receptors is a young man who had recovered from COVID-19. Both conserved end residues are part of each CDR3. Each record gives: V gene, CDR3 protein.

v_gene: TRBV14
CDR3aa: CASSQGPGSTDTQYF

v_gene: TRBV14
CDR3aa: CASSQGARSDTQYF

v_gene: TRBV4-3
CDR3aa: CASSQDGRGSGANVLTF

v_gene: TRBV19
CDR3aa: CASKTGTGVTGRGNSPLHF

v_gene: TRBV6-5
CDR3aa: CASSRDRLNEKLFF

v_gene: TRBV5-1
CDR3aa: CASSLGTDGNTIYF

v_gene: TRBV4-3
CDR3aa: CASSQDRTGGTSTDTQYF

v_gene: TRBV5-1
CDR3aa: CASSLGTATYEQYF

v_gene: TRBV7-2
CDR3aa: CASSLDSQGKYF

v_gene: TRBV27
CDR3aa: CASSLIGGEQYF

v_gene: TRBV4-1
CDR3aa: CASSQGPGLAVQETQYF

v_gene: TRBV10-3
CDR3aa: CAISESIGQGAGQPQHF

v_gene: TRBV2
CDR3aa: CASRDRVYEQYF

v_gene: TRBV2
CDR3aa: CASSRYRGRGTGELFF

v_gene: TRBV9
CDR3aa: CASSVDGNNEKLFF

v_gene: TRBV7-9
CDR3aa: CASSSQGQPQHF

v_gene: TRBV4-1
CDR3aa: CASSQEKGTGENEKLFF

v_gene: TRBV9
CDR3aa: CASSVGAQGAREKLFF

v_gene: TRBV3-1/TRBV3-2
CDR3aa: CASSQIQGAGNTIYF

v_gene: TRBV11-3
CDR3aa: CASSQGGSGSSYEQYF

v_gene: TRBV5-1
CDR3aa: CASSTRNTEAFF

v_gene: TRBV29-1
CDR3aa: CSVSQGENQPQHF

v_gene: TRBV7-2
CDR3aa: CASLPGRGPDTQYF

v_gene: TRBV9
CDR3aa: CASSVGSSYEQYF

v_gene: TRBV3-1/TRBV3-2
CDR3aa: CASSQDLIWRRQGEGYTF

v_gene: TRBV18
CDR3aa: CASSPAAISVRAGNTIYF

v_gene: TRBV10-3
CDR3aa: CAIRDRGPSGNTIYF

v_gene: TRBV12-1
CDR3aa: CASSPSDRLYTGYTF

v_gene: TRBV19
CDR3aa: CASSTWDRGDRFF

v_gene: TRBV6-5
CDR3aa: CASREWNSPLHF

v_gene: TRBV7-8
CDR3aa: CASSLDLHTDTQYF

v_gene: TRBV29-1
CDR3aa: CSVHPANRETQYF

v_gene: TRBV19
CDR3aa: CASLPGFSPGGELFF

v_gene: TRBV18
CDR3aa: CASSLGQGDEQYF

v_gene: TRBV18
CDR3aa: CASSSVAGGGETQYF

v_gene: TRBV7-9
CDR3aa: CASSRGTGVSYGYTF

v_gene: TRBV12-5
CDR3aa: CASGNLEVPGYTF

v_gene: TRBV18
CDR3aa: CASSRGWGGDQPQHF

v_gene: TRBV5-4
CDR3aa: CASRPAGVADYGYTF

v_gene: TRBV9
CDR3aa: CASSADSRTGELFF

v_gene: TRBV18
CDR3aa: CASSPQRWNTEAFF

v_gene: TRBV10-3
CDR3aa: CAISEKRGGHTDTQYF

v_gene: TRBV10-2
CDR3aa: CASSAGRGGTDTQYF